This TCR beta chain was identified during a study of blood T cell repertoires in COVID-19. The data were produced by immunoSEQ multiplex PCR, yet TCRdb's version contains in-frame clones alone and is incomplete. This table holds roughly 160,000 clones, about 87% found once. This CDR3 spans 18 amino acids. Germline CDR1 and CDR2: LGHDT and YNNKEL (reference sequence). The V and J ends lost 4 bases and 0 bases respectively, with 19 bases between them. Those enrolled in Seattle joined during active infection and were followed longitudinally afterward. The receptor comes from a woman between 65 and 79 years old with COVID-19, enrolled during active disease. Sequenced sample: peripheral blood. The chain is built from TRBV3-1 (or the pseudogene TRBV3-2) and TRBJ1-3; D remains unclear. This CDR3 reads CASSPREGRFFSGNTIYF. The CDR3 region has the DNA TGTGCCAGCAGCCCTAGGGAGGGCAGGTTTTTCTCTGGAAACACCATATATTTT.